This T cell receptor (beta chain) is from a study of blood T cells in healthy people across ages. Whole-study findings and limits: Older age coincided with a roughly linear decline in TCR beta diversity per million T cells.

A second roughly 6 to 12 cycle PCR used barcoded and J-beta primers. TCRdb recomputed calls from the 5' RACE reads with MiXCR, one row per CDR3 protein. The data show over 1,500,000 distinct CDR3 sequences, about 50% seen once. A remark on this clonotype: Its antigen is still unknown.

Between the trimmed V and J ends, which lost 1 base and 0 bases, there was a span of 10 bases. Germline V gives CDR1 DFQATT, CDR2 SNEGSKA (reference sequence). The CDR3 consists of 14 residues. Each donor supplied around 9.6 milliliters of peripheral blood. The sequenced sample was blood. The sequence came from a woman aged 40-49 years in good health. This chain uses TRBV20-1 with TRBJ2-7; D unresolved. Written as DNA, the CDR3 is TGCAGTGCTAGAGTGCGGCTAGACTCCTACGAGCAGTACTTC. This gives the protein CSARVRLDSYEQYF.